This T cell receptor beta chain was sequenced for a study of T cell repertoires in cytomegalovirus infection. The overall study: As its CMV epitopes, the study selected recently identified HLA-C-restricted and well-studied HLA-B-restricted targets. Through public TCR beta signatures, both CMV infection and matching HLA type were indicated.

This CDR3 region has 18 residues. CDR1 and CDR2 (germline): SEHNR, FQNEAQ (reference sequence). After removal of 5 bases from V and 3 bases from J, the junction contained 18 bases not matched to a gene. This clonotype turned up a few times. Its antigen is undetermined. MiXCR was run by TCRdb on the reads, yielding one entry per CDR3 protein. Of approximately 990,000 distinct CDR3 sequences listed, roughly 30% were seen once; the top ten hold about 14%. General study results and limits: The cumulative frequency of public TCR beta families distinguished individuals who carried CMV together with the relevant HLA. It was HLA-C-restricted CMV-specific TCR beta clonotypes that dominated the response ex vivo.

V gene TRBV7-9 combines with J gene TRBJ2-5; 7 bases line up with TRBD1. This receptor was obtained from a human donor in good health (CMV status not recorded). Some clones in this sample may be carry-over from other donors' samples. Sequencing used cultured CD8+ T cells from PBMCs, obtained from culture after CMV antigen stimulation. The CDR3 nucleotides are TGTGCCAGCAGCGCTGACAATACAGGGGTTGGGATGGAAGAGACCCAGTACTTC. It translates to CASSADNTGVGMEETQYF.